A selection of T cell receptor beta chains follows, all from one sample in a study of T-cell memory formation after mild COVID-19. From the 5' RACE reads, TCRdb called clonotypes with MiXCR, one entry per CDR3 protein. The repertoire includes 120,000 or so distinct CDR3 sequences, about 6% of them detected once, and 2% to 2.5% sits in the top ten. Material for sequencing was PBMCs or a T cell subset sorted from them (not recorded which). These receptors originate from an adult woman who had mild COVID-19 (a few samples of this study predate the infection). Cell type and time point are not known. Each CDR3 is given with its conserved first and last residue. D genes are given only for firm matches. Expanded clones get a size class; other rows say once, few or many, or leave the size out.

V gene,J gene,clone size,D gene,CDR3 DNA,CDR3 protein
TRBV16,TRBJ1-4,NA,NA,TGTGCCAGCAGCGCCGCCGGATCTACTAATGAAAAACTGTTTTTT,CASSAAGSTNEKLFF
TRBV6-5,TRBJ2-7,few,TRBD2,TGTGCCAGCAGTTTCTCCGGGAGGGCCGAGCAGTACTTC,CASSFSGRAEQYF
TRBV20-1,TRBJ1-2,NA,NA,TGCAGTGCTAGACACGGGGGCTACACCTTC,CSARHGGYTF
TRBV5-1,TRBJ1-6,few,NA,TGCGCCAGCAGCGGGGGGGACGGTTCTTTGGCCCTCCACTTT,CASSGGDGSLALHF
TRBV9,TRBJ2-5,few,TRBD2,TGTGCCAGCAGCGTAGTCCCCAACGGGGGGGAGACCCAGTACTTC,CASSVVPNGGETQYF
TRBV6-5,TRBJ2-5,NA,TRBD1,TGTGCCAGCAGTTACTCCGGACAGGGCCCCCCAGAGACCCAGTACTTC,CASSYSGQGPPETQYF
TRBV4-2,TRBJ2-1,many,TRBD2,TGTGCCAGCAGCCCACTAGCGGGAACCTACAATGAGCAGTTCTTC,CASSPLAGTYNEQFF
TRBV19,TRBJ2-7,many,TRBD1,TGTGCCAGTAGTTACTCCTCCGGGACAGGGGCCTACGAGCAGTACTTC,CASSYSSGTGAYEQYF
TRBV5-4,TRBJ2-4,few,NA,TGTGCCAGCAGCTTAACAGGGCGGTCGAACATTCAGTACTTC,CASSLTGRSNIQYF
TRBV12-3/TRBV12-4,TRBJ1-3,few,NA,TGTGCCAGCAGTGGTCCTGGAAACACCATATATTTT,CASSGPGNTIYF
TRBV3-1,TRBJ2-1,few,TRBD2,TGTGCCAGCAGCCAAGAAGGCCTAGCGGGAGGAAAGTTCTTC,CASSQEGLAGGKFF
TRBV12-3/TRBV12-4,TRBJ2-1,many,NA,TGTGCCAGCAGATCCTCGACTAGCTACAATGAGCAGTTCTTC,CASRSSTSYNEQFF
TRBV4-1,TRBJ2-1,many,NA,TGCGCCAGCAGCCAAGAACTCGGCGGGGTCTCCTACAATGAGCAGTTCTTC,CASSQELGGVSYNEQFF
TRBV7-6,TRBJ2-7,NA,NA,TGTGCCAGCAGCTCCTTAAAGGGGTACGAGCAGTACTTC,CASSSLKGYEQYF
TRBV9,TRBJ2-5,NA,NA,TGTGCCAGCAGCGTTGGGTCTTCTGAAGAGACCCAGTACTTC,CASSVGSSEETQYF
TRBV5-1,TRBJ2-1,few,NA,TGCGCCAGCAGCTTGCGTTCGGCAAGCAACCACAATGAGCAGTTCTTC,CASSLRSASNHNEQFF